This T cell receptor (beta chain) appears in the sequencing data of a study of cytomegalovirus exposure and HLA in healthy donors. Study overall: There were under 130 million unique TCR beta sequences, drawn from about 180 million T cells, in an earlier analysis.

PCR involved 60 Vbeta and 13 Jbeta primers. Using immunoSEQ multiplex PCR, the repertoire was profiled, and TCRdb retains in-frame clones only, with some absent. The profile covers roughly 100,000 clones, with 76% appearing a single time and around 8.5% taken by the ten largest. General observations from the study: Reportedly, a later analysis found an Asian-associated ancestry cluster had fewer N-insertions than the approximately 670-donor mean. Accurate HLA-A and HLA-B prediction from TCR beta sequences was reported for most subjects.

This clone was seen more than once but under ten times. Its antigen is not known. Sequenced sample: PBMCs. The clonotype was recovered from a man aged 40-50 years in good health and CMV-seropositive.

The CDR3 nucleotides read TGTGCCAGTAGTATGATCGGGGACTGGGCTAACTATGGCTACACCTTC. Translation: CASSMIGDWANYGYTF. The J gene is TRBJ1-2, the V gene TRBV19; D may be TRBD1 (5 bases). V was shortened by 3 bases and J by 0 bases, with 14 bases between the two germline ends. CDR1 and CDR2 from the germline V gene are LNHDA and SQIVND (reference sequence). This CDR3 region has 16 residues.